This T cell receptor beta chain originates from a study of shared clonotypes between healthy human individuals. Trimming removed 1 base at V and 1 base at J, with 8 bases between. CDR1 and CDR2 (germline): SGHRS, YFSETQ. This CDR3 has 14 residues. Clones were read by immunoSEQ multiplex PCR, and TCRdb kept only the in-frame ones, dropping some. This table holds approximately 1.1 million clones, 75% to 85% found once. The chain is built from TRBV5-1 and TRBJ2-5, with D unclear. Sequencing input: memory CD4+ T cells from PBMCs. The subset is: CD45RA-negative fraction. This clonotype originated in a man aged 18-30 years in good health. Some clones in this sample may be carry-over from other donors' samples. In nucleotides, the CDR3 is TGCGCCAGCAGCTTGTGGCTAGTCCAAGAGACCCAGTACTTC. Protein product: CASSLWLVQETQYF.